This paragraph covers one T cell receptor beta chain sequence. This CDR3 is 14 amino acids long. V trimming: 0 bases; J trimming: 7 bases; junction bases outside the gene matches: 6. Germline assignment: CDR1 LGHNA and CDR2 YSLEER. The sample originates from a study of OX40 agonist ivuxolimab in advanced cancers. Clones were read by immunoSEQ multiplex PCR, and TCRdb kept only the in-frame ones, dropping some. The sample has about 43,000 clones, roughly 86% seen once; the top ten hold approximately 10%. The source material was CD4+ or CD8+ T cells sorted from blood, sampled in a trial of the OX40 agonist ivuxolimab. This clonotype was sampled from an adult with an advanced solid tumor such as melanoma, head and neck, liver or kidney cancer. The chain carries TRBV4-3 and TRBJ2-7; 7 bases fit TRBD1. CDR3 DNA sequence: TGCGCCAGCAGCCAAGAGGCAGGGGGACGGGAGCAGTACTTC. Amino acids: CASSQEAGGREQYF.